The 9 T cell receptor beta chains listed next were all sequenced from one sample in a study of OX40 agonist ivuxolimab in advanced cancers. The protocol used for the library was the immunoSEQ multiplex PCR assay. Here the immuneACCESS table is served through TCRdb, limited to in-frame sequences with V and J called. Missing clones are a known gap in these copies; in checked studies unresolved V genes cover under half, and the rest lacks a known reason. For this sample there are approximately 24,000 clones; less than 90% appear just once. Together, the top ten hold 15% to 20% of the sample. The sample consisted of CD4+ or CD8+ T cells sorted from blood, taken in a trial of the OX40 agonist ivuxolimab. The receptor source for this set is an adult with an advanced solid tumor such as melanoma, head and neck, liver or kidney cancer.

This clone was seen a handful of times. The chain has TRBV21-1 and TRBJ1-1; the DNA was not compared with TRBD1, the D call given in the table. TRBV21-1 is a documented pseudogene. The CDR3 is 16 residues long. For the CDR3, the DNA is TGTGCCAGCAGCAAAGAGCCGGCGCAGGGGAACACTGAAGCTTTCTTT. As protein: CASSKEPAQGNTEAFF.

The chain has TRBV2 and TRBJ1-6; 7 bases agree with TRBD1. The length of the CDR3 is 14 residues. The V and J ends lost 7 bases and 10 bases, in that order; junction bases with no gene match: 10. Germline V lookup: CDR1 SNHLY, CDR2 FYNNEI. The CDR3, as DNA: TGTGCCAGCAATTTTGAGGGGGCAGGCTCACCCCTCCACTTT. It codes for CASNFEGAGSPLHF.

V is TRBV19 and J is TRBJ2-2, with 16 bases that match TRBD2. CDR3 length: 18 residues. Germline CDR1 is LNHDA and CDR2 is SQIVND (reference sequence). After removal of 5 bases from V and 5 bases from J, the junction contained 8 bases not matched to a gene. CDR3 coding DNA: TGTGCCAGTAGTGGGGGACTAGCGGGAGGGCGAAGTACCGGGGAGCTGTTTTTT. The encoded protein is CASSGGLAGGRSTGELFF.

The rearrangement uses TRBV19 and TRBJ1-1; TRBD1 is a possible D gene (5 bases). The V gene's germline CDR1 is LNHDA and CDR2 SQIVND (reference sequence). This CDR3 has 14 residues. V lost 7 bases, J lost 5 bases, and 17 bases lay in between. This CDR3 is CASTPRAERTEAFF. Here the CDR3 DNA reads TGTGCCAGTACCCCCAGGGCTGAGAGGACTGAAGCTTTCTTT. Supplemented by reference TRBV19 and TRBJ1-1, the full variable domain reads DGGITQSPKYLFRKEGQNVTLSCEQNLNHDAMYWYRQDPGQGLRLIYYSQIVNDFQKGDIAEGYSVSREKKESFPLTVTSAQKNPTAFYLCASTPRAERTEAFFGQGTRLTVV.

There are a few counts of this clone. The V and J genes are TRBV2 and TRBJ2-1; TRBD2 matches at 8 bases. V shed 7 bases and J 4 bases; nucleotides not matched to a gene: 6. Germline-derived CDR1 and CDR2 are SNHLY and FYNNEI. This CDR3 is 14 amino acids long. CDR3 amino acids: CASNGGALYNEQFF. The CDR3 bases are TGTGCCAGCAACGGGGGGGCCTTGTACAATGAGCAGTTCTTC.

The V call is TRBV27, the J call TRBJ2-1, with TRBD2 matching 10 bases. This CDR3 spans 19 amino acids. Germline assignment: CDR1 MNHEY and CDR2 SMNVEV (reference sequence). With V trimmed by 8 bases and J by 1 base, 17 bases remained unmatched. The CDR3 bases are TGTGCCAGCGCCCTCCGTGGTGAGCTAGCGGGGGCGTCCTACAATGAGCAGTTCTTC. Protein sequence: CASALRGELAGASYNEQFF.

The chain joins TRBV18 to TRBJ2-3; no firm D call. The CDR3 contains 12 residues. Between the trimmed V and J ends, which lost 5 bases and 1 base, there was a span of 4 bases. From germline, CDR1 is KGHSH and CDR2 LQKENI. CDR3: CASSSGTDTQYF. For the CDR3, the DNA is TGTGCCAGCTCATCCGGCACAGATACGCAGTATTTT. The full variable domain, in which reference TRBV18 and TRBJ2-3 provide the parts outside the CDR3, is NAGVMQNPRHLVRRRGQEARLRCSPMKGHSHVYWYRQLPEEGLKFMVYLQKENIIDESGMPKERFSAEFPKEGPSILRIQQVVRGDSAAYFCASSSGTDTQYFGPGTRLTVL.

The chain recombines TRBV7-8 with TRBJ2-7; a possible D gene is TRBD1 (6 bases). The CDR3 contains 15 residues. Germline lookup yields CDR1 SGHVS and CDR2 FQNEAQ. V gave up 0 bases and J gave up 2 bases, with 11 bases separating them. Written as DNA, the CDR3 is TGTGCCAGCAGCTTAGCGGGGGACAACACCTACGAGCAGTACTTC. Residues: CASSLAGDNTYEQYF.

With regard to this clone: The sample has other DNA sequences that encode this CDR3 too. CDR3 nucleotide sequence: TGTGCCAGCAGCAGGGGACAGGGGAGAGGCTACACCTTC. Residues: CASSRGQGRGYTF. The chain has TRBV7-3 and TRBJ1-2; TRBD1 agrees at 10 bases. This CDR3 comprises 13 residues. In germline, CDR1 is SGHTA, CDR2 FQGTGA. V was clipped by 5 bases and J by 8 bases; unmatched bases: 5.